What follows are 5 T cell receptor beta chains derived from one specimen sequenced in a study of T cell clones after liver transplantation. Profiled with immunoSEQ multiplex PCR; TCRdb holds only in-frame clones, not every one. This sample has 65,000 to 95,000 clones, with about four fifths found just once. The sequences come from CD4+ T cells from blood, collected before liver transplant. Receptor source: a human donor who received a liver transplant.

The rearrangement joins TRBV4-3 to TRBJ2-1; D is ambiguous. The CDR3 extends over 16 amino acids. Per germline, CDR1 LGHNA and CDR2 YSLEER. V was cut by 3 bases and J by 6 bases, with 18 bases left in between. The CDR3 nucleotides are TGCGCCAGCAGCCAGGGCACTTTAAACTACGGCAATGAGCAGTTCTTC. Translated, it gives CASSQGTLNYGNEQFF.

This chain's CDR3 is CASSLLPYEQYF. CDR3 nucleotides: TGTGCCAGCAGTTTGCTTCCCTACGAGCAGTACTTC. The chain links TRBV28 to TRBJ2-7; unclear D gene. V dropped 3 bases and J dropped 2 bases, with 5 bases sitting between them. This CDR3 has 12 residues. Germline V gene lookup returns CDR1 MDHEN and CDR2 SYDVKM.

This sequence joins TRBV5-1 and TRBJ2-3, with D perhaps assigned TRBD1 or TRBD2 (5 bases each). The CDR3 has 15 amino acids. Per the germline V gene, CDR1 is SGHRS and CDR2 is YFSETQ. The germline V and J ends were trimmed by 3 bases and 2 bases, with 13 bases remaining between them. The CDR3 DNA reads as TGCGCCAGCAGCTCTTACGGGGCTCTCACAGATACGCAGTATTTT. Protein: CASSSYGALTDTQYF. The full variable domain, its missing parts supplied by reference TRBV5-1 and TRBJ2-3, is KAGVTQTPRYLIKTRGQQVTLSCSPISGHRSVSWYQQTPGQGLQFLFEYFSETQRNKGNFPGRFSGRQFSNSRSEMNVSTLELGDSALYLCASSSYGALTDTQYFGPGTRLTVL.

This clone was counted a few times. V and J are TRBV11-3 and TRBJ2-1; D unresolved. The germline CDR1 and CDR2 sequences are SGHNT and YENEEA. The CDR3 consists of 15 residues. V lost 0 bases and J lost 3, with 9 bases in between. Here the CDR3 DNA reads TGTGCCAGCAGCTTAGATCAGATAGGCTACAATGAGCAGTTCTTC. This encodes CASSLDQIGYNEQFF.

The V call is TRBV6-1, the J call TRBJ2-2; tentatively, D is TRBD1 or TRBD2 (6 bases each). This CDR3 is built from 15 residues. Per germline, CDR1 MNHNS and CDR2 SASEGT. The germline V and J ends were trimmed by 9 bases and 7 bases, with 21 bases remaining between them. CDR3 nucleotide sequence: TGTGCCAGAGGGTCAGGGGACTTTTATGGCGGGGAGCTGTTTTTT. Translation: CARGSGDFYGGELFF.